The TCR beta chain described here comes from a study of tumor-infiltrating lymphocytes in oesophageal squamous cell carcinoma (dated by TCRdb to about 2016). Preparation of the library involved PCR. Sequencing used an Illumina HiSeq 2000. The public reads were run again by TCRdb, first through fastp at Q25 and then through MiXCR, and only productive beta chains were kept. Every distinct CDR3 protein forms one entry, paired with its most common genes and DNA. The sample table contains 16,000 or so distinct CDR3 sequences; only one count was recorded for under 45% of them. The top ten constitute 29% of the sample. The trim is 3 bases for V and 9 bases for J, with a gap of 6 bases between the germline ends. CDR1 ENHRY and CDR2 SYGVKD are derived from the germline V gene. The CDR3 spans 11 residues, from the cysteine through the phenylalanine. Of all the DNA, just the CDR3 is kept, 33 bases in frame from base 1.

This clonotype was seen more than once but under ten times. What antigen it recognizes has not been identified. No quality values exist for individual bases; no much larger clone is one base distant. Sequences were obtained from esophageal tumor tissue. The chain is made from TRBV10-3 and TRBJ1-5, and TRBD1 may be the D gene, going by 5 matching bases. This TCR came from a male donor with esophageal squamous cell carcinoma. The nucleotides are TGTGCCATCAGTGACGGGGGGCCCCAGCATTTT. Its protein product is CAISDGGPQHF.